This TCR beta chain emerged from a study of blood T cell repertoires in COVID-19. On the study more broadly: In each case, the material was cDNA or gDNA derived from T cells, B-cell-depleted T cells, or PBMCs.

V shed 1 base and J shed 4 bases, with 19 bases lying between them. Germline loops: CDR1 MGHRA, CDR2 YSYEKL. The CDR3 has 17 amino acids. The method was immunoSEQ multiplex PCR; TCRdb's version includes in-frame clones alone and lacks a portion of them. The sample contains approximately 85,000 clones, around 81% of which appear only once. This TCR derives from a woman aged 70 to 79 with active or convalescent COVID-19. The sequenced sample was peripheral blood. The V call is TRBV4-1, the J call TRBJ1-2; D is unclear. CDR3 region: CASSQVSVPGRFYGYTF. As DNA, the CDR3 is TGCGCCAGCAGCCAAGTTTCGGTTCCAGGTCGCTTCTATGGCTACACCTTC.